This TCR beta chain was documented in a study of human thymus T cells. The germline V gene encodes CDR1 GTSNPN and CDR2 SVGIG (reference sequence). The CDR3 length is 15 residues. The ends lost 2 bases at V and 5 bases at J; junction bases unmatched: 7. Data came from immunoSEQ multiplex PCR; TCRdb stores just in-frame clones and leaves some out. The sample holds about 78,000 clones; approximately 97% are singletons and the top ten take roughly 0.028%. Thymus pieces cut out during corrective heart surgery were the tissue that was used. Remarks on this clone: The antigen is not known.

Findings of the study overall: Among thymic and blood repertoires, usage of V and J genes appeared biased. Related research found strongly overlapping thymic repertoires in unrelated individuals.

The chain is built from TRBV30 and TRBJ1-1, with 11 positions matching TRBD1. Sequencing was done on a sample of thymus tissue. This clonotype was obtained from a boy under two years old with a congenital heart defect but otherwise immunologically healthy. The CDR3 loop reads CAWSPMGQGGTEAFF. The CDR3 nucleotides are TGTGCCTGGAGTCCCATGGGACAGGGGGGGACTGAAGCTTTCTTT. Full variable domain (rest looked up from reference TRBV30 and TRBJ1-1): SQTIHQWPATLVQPVGSPLSLECTVEGTSNPNLYWYRQAAGRGLQLLFYSVGIGQISSEVPQNLSASRPQDRQFILSSKKLLLSDSGFYLCAWSPMGQGGTEAFFGQGTRLTVV.